This entry features one T cell receptor beta chain sequence. Its specific antigen is unknown. No qualities accompany the bases; no much larger clone lies one base away. The cohort was made up of hundreds of healthy bone marrow donors. At the time of sampling, every cohort member was nominally healthy, though immune exposures that went unrecorded were likely present. The donor was CMV seropositive and belonged to the group of 250 to 350 seropositive cohort members. Each donor provided a peripheral blood sample, and peripheral blood mononuclear cells were used for TCR beta sequencing. Genomic DNA was extracted from the blood cell samples with the Qiagen DNeasy Blood Extraction Kit. The data stem from a study of cytomegalovirus exposure and HLA in healthy donors (dated by TCRdb to the late 2010s). Study-level background: An earlier analysis of under 600 of the donors reported 250 to 300 Gb of sequence data and 100 million to 130 million unique TCR beta sequences from about 200 million T cells. The study used immunosequencing to profile the T cell repertoires of around 600 subjects and linked those repertoires to cytomegalovirus serostatus. Every repertoire in the discovery cohort had been generated on one and the same sequencing platform. The later analysis used no new phenotypic data to find candidate immune exposures, relying instead on TCR beta sequences and their occurrence across donors. Typing coverage varied by locus: roughly 620-640 donors for A, B, C, DRB1 and DQB1; 500 to 550 for DQA1; nearly 610 for DPA1; approximately 470 for DPB1. Among some 400 genotyped donors of the cohort, an average of approximately 240,000 unique TCR beta nucleotide sequences were sequenced per donor, 15% to 20% of them non-productive. The study was designed to test whether signatures of past pathogen exposure could be identified by cataloging public T cell receptors. Several DR-DQ haplotypes were handled as single units for association and clustering because linkage in the cohort was strong. Class I and class II HLA loci were covered by the typing at four-digit resolution. In a later genetic analysis, genome-wide SNP genotypes for about 65% of the roughly 670 donors were used, and that subset was treated as a discovery cohort. A separate validation cohort of roughly 130 different subjects was used in addition to the approximately 670-subject first cohort. The genetic ancestry cluster associated with self-reported Caucasian donors included about four fifths of the roughly 360 genotyped donors. In an earlier analysis of roughly 540 of the donors, high-throughput TCR beta sequencing was used to judge whether each TCR beta V gene segment behaved as functional or pseudogenic. In a later analysis, previously published TCR beta repertoires from fewer than 750 donors were re-analyzed and high-resolution HLA genotyping was added so that TCR occurrence patterns could be studied. Roughly 310 gigabases of sequencing data and tens of millions of unique TCR sequences were included in an early release covering 500 to 750 HLA-typed donors. Donor age, sex, ethnicity and CMV serostatus were compiled alongside the repertoire data. High-throughput TCR immunosequencing, statistical association of individual TCRs with disease status, and machine learning were combined to predict cytomegalovirus infection status. What the work shows at the level of the full study, not this receptor alone: A further reported finding was that TCR beta sequences accurately predicted the HLA-A and HLA-B alleles for most subjects in the first cohort. In an earlier analysis of about 550 of the donors, most TCR beta V segments were observed in productive rearrangements about 87% or about 30% of the time, broadly matching IMGT annotations. A total of about 180 TCR beta chains were listed by the study as associated with cytomegalovirus. Linkage disequilibrium might explain the correlated functional status among segregating V segments, but an unknown experimental factor could not be excluded. Some IMGT-functional V segments, including TRBV6-2 and TRBV6-3, could not be distinguished by the 87-base-pair reads and were therefore excluded. In both the original and validation cohorts, the classifier was reported to diagnose cytomegalovirus status with high specificity and sensitivity. Across donors, most TCR sequences were observed very rarely, whereas some public TCRs were present in many individuals. When HLA alleles, especially DR and DQ, strongly co-occurred, attributing TCR associations to individual alleles was difficult. In a later analysis, several top co-occurrence clusters were reported to appear linked to parvovirus B19, influenza, CMV and Epstein-Barr virus. Because counts were too low, about 18 rarely observed V segments, including chromosome 9 orphons, were excluded from the earlier analysis of 587 of the donors. A later genetic analysis reported fewer N-insertions in productive TCRs among donors in an Asian-associated ancestry cluster than the roughly 700-donor mean. According to the authors, the approach could potentially be generalized to other disease states and immunological phenotypes. In a later analysis, TCR association rates were found to vary across HLA loci, with the most associated TCRs seen for DRB1 alleles and the fewest for HLA-C alleles. V-gene and J-gene trimming of TCR beta chains was associated with a missense DCLRE1C variant in a later genetic analysis, and the association was replicated in an independent cohort. The cohort was sequenced for TCR beta chains only, and without alpha or paired-chain data the features that could be detected were limited. A later analysis associated about 18,000 TCR beta sequences with specific HLA alleles at a false discovery rate of 0.05. In a later analysis, HLA-associated TCR beta chains were found to be more clonally expanded and to have lower generation probabilities than equally common non-associated chains. Because HLA typing was unavailable for some donors at each locus, only the typed subset was used in association tests. Most CMV-associated TCR beta chains appeared to be HLA-restricted in a later analysis, and the HLA associations seemed to be driven largely by CMV exposure. In vitro tests confirmed that three of the cytomegalovirus-associated TCR beta chains recognize cytomegalovirus antigens. Sequencing depth was assumed to be roughly uniform across donors in the presence/absence analyses, though that assumption may not hold. For the cohort, immune exposure information was limited to CMV serostatus. A cluster of highly shared sequence variants was judged likely to represent a technical artifact of the sequencing pipeline.

V loses 4 bases, J loses 4 bases, and the germline ends lie 17 bases apart. Taken from the germline V gene, the CDR1 and CDR2 loops are SGHAT and FQNNGV. The CDR3 spans 16 residues, from the cysteine through the phenylalanine. Just CDR3 DNA is preserved here, 48 bases in frame from base 1. Library generation was performed with the immunoSEQ multiplex PCR assay. For the multiplex PCR, a mixture combining 60 forward primers for TCR Vbeta segments and 13 reverse primers for TCR Jbeta segments was used. The CDR3 region of rearranged TCR beta genes was amplified from genomic DNA with a multiplex PCR assay. On the Illumina HiSeq System, the amplified TCR beta libraries were sequenced as 87-base-pair reads. As for how the authors treated the data: A later analysis counted tens of millions of unique TCR beta chains across the roughly 700 repertoires, and around 12 million of these chains were shared by at least two donors. A nearest-neighbor algorithm error-corrected the raw reads and collapsed the reads into unique sequences, merging closely related sequences to remove PCR and sequencing errors. Alignment of CDR3 sequences to IMGT reference sequences was used to assign V, D and J gene segments. Each retained sequence needed at least a six-nucleotide match to both a V gene segment and a J gene segment. A rearrangement was called productive if the CDR3 had no stop codons and remained in frame with V and J, and every other rearrangement was called non-productive. Following IMGT convention, CDR3 was defined as the stretch from the second conserved V-encoded cysteine to the conserved J-encoded phenylalanine. The earlier analysis of 500 to 600 of the donors excluded sequences that lacked an unambiguous match to a single V gene segment. An earlier analysis of a few hundred of the donors called V segments functional above 56.7% productive rearrangements and segregating when the between-donor standard deviation exceeded 5%. To diagnose cytomegalovirus status from the catalog of TCR beta chain sequences, a statistical classification framework was built. In a later analysis, TCR nucleotide sequences were compared against IMGT/GENE-DB human TR gene sequences so that V and J genes could be assigned. Using the TCRdist pipeline, a later analysis assigned CDR3 sequences along with most-parsimonious VDJ recombination scenarios. In a later analysis, each TCR beta chain was defined by its CDR3 amino acid sequence together with its V-gene family, and reads lacking a unique V-gene family were excluded. In a later analysis, 500 to 650 highly shared, low-generation-probability nucleotide sequences were removed to address suspected cross-contamination and a sequencing artifact. In a later analysis, a clonal expansion index was calculated for each public chain from normalized within-repertoire ranks of inferred template counts. Generation probabilities in a later analysis came from a VDJ recombination model fitted to out-of-frame rearrangements, and those results were checked against IGoR. In a later analysis, hypergeometric tests were used to score TCR-TCR, TCR-HLA and TCR-CMV co-occurrence, with a repertoire-size bias correction applied to TCR pairs. In a later analysis, false discovery rates were estimated by permuting HLA or CMV assignments 20 times. A later analysis grouped co-occurring TCRs with DBSCAN, adding TCRdist sequence similarity when clustering within HLA-allele-positive subsets. Repertoires with fewer than 30,000 or more than 120,000 public chains were left out of co-occurrence clustering, as were five repertoires with anomalous nucleotide sharing. TCRdb took over this immuneACCESS table, retaining in-frame rearrangements with V and J assigned. Such tables are incomplete; in checked studies, under half of the missing clones stem from an unresolved V gene, and the remainder is unexplained. That table furnishes V, J and clone size, whereas the DNA furnished D and trimming. Across this sample there are around 120,000 clones, with 70% seen only once. 11% of the sample lies in the top ten.

The V and J segments used are TRBV11-2 and TRBJ2-1, with TRBD2 as a weak D call on 5 bases. The TCR comes from a man aged 35-49 years in good health and CMV-seropositive. Sequencing was carried out using PBMCs. The CDR3 reads as follows: CASSSGLTGKYNEQFF. The nucleotide sequence is given as TGTGCCAGCAGCTCCGGCCTCACCGGGAAGTACAATGAGCAGTTCTTC. Beyond the CDR3, the reference TRBV11-2 and TRBJ2-1 genes provide the residues; the full variable domain reads: EAGVAQSPRYKIIEKRQSVAFWCNPISGHATLYWYQQILGQGPKLLIQFQNNGVVDDSQLPKDRFSAERLKGVDSTLKIQPAKLEDSAVYLCASSSGLTGKYNEQFFGPGTRLTVL.